These T cell receptor beta chains were read from a single sample in a study of neurological immune-mediated disorders. Each CDR3 protein is one row after TCRdb ran MiXCR on the 5' RACE reads. The repertoire consists of approximately 40,000 distinct CDR3 sequences, with roughly 13% occurring once and the leading ten covering around 1.3%. Sequenced material: PBMCs. These receptors came from a female donor in good health. The CDR3 runs from the conserved cysteine through the conserved F or W.

TRBV4-2,TRBJ2-5,CASSRLSGGQETQYF
TRBV5-1,TRBJ2-6,CASSFTGQGRSGANVLTF
TRBV5-1,TRBJ2-1,CASSNSGGQYNEQFF
TRBV11-3,TRBJ1-4,CASSLDQKGKLFF
TRBV24-1,TRBJ1-6,CATSDSGLRGPASPLHF
TRBV10-2,TRBJ2-3,CASTLYGATQYF
TRBV20-1,TRBJ2-2,CSVAGLAGVRTGELFF
TRBV4-2,TRBJ1-1,CASSQGGRGVNTEAFF
TRBV5-5,TRBJ2-3,CASSLRAGPTDTQYF
TRBV12-3/TRBV12-4,TRBJ1-1,CASSLGGGNTEAFF
TRBV5-1,TRBJ2-7,CASSKGDTNYEQYF
TRBV12-5,TRBJ2-7,CASGPPGTGDEQYF
TRBV5-5,TRBJ2-7,CASSLQGTVTYEQYF
TRBV5-5,TRBJ2-1,CASSGGLAGLISSYNEQFF
TRBV5-1,TRBJ2-7,CASSDSYEQYF
TRBV7-3,TRBJ2-5,CASSPGSSGGVRETQYF
TRBV7-9,TRBJ1-3,CASSLQGAGNTIYF
TRBV5-1,TRBJ1-1,CASSLGQSNTEAFF
TRBV29-1,TRBJ2-1,CSVEEGTGFSYNEQFF
TRBV12-3/TRBV12-4,TRBJ2-1,CASSLGSKDDEQFF
TRBV3-1,TRBJ1-1,CASSQQGEKAFF
TRBV5-1,TRBJ2-6,CAISWWTDPPGANVLTF
TRBV27,TRBJ1-2,CASSSSPGLGAWGYTF
TRBV11-2,TRBJ1-1,CASSPDGASGTEAFF
TRBV7-9,TRBJ2-6,CANRDLESSGANVLTF
TRBV28,TRBJ2-1,CASSSISGAYNEQFF
TRBV29-1,TRBJ2-5,CSVNIGETQYF
TRBV4-2,TRBJ2-5,CASSQGTSGQETQYF
TRBV5-1,TRBJ2-3,CASSWGLAGGRSDTQYF
TRBV20-1,TRBJ2-1,CSARIAGGPTEQFF
TRBV10-3,TRBJ1-2,CAISESLGYGYTF
TRBV5-5,TRBJ2-5,CASSLSLAGAQETQYF
TRBV27,TRBJ2-5,CASSLGVWETQYF
TRBV20-1,TRBJ1-5,CSASSGTGSEQPQHF
TRBV6-1,TRBJ2-5,CASRRGPVGLQETQYF
TRBV12-3/TRBV12-4,TRBJ1-2,CASSSLSPSNYGYTF
TRBV20-1,TRBJ2-5,CSSRDAGGDETQYF
TRBV30,TRBJ1-4,CAWSVEQGLEKNCFF
TRBV20-1,TRBJ2-1,CSAERLAGVGEQFF
TRBV7-9,TRBJ2-7,CASSLTGGYEQYF
TRBV2,TRBJ2-2,CASWDRGFTGELFF
TRBV27,TRBJ2-1,CASSLSVAGRRNEQFF
TRBV18,TRBJ2-1,CASSPRWTSDSYNEQFF
TRBV28,TRBJ2-7,CASKRLAGRYEQYF